Presented here are 22 T cell receptor beta chains from one specimen sequenced in a study of T cells in Graves' hyperthyroidism and ophthalmopathy. Amplification targeted TCR beta CDR3 regions from RNA transcripts. A first-round RT-PCR of the TCR CDR3 used the HTBI primer set. One entry per CDR3 protein, called by TCRdb with MiXCR from the multiplex PCR reads. The sample contains around 800,000 distinct CDR3 sequences, 38% of which appear only once. The sample consisted of blood. These receptor sequences come from a man in his late teens or twenties with Graves' hyperthyroidism.

This chain links TRBV29-1 with TRBJ1-2, with 8 positions matching TRBD1. The CDR3 is made up of 13 amino acids. J gave up 6 bases and V 5 bases, and 8 bases lay outside the gene matches. CDR1 and CDR2 from the germline V gene are SQVTM and ANQGSEA. The CDR3: CSVMTGDDNGYTF. The CDR3 DNA reads as TGCAGCGTTATGACAGGGGACGACAATGGCTACACCTTC.

The chain recombines TRBV7-3 with TRBJ2-2; D may correspond to TRBD1 or TRBD2 (6 bases each). Germline CDR1 reads SGHTA; CDR2 reads FQGTGA. Trimming shortened V by 1 base and J by 8 bases, and 14 bases separated the two germline ends. CDR3 length equals 15 residues. CDR3 nucleotide sequence: TGTGCCAGCAGCTTAAGTGGAGGGGGGATTGGGGAGCTGTTTTTT. It is translated as CASSLSGGGIGELFF. Drawing the rest from reference TRBV7-3 and TRBJ2-2, the complete variable domain is GAGVSQTPSNKVTEKGKYVELRCDPISGHTALYWYRQSLGQGPEFLIYFQGTGAADDSGLPNDRFFAVRPEGSVSTLKIQRTERGDSAVYLCASSLSGGGIGELFFGEGSRLTVL.

V usage is TRBV5-4 and J usage is TRBJ2-7, with TRBD1 as a possible D gene (5 bases). Trimming took off 2 bases at V and 3 bases at J, with 9 bases between the two ends. Germline V gives CDR1 SGHNT, CDR2 YYREEE (reference sequence). This CDR3 has 13 residues. The CDR3 coding sequence is TGTGCCAGCAGCTTACAGGCGGACTACGAGCAGTACTTC. Its translation: CASSLQADYEQYF. Combining the CDR3 with reference TRBV5-4 and TRBJ2-7 gives the whole variable domain ETGVTQSPTHLIKTRGQQVTLRCSSQSGHNTVSWYQQALGQGPQFIFQYYREEENGRGNFPPRFSGLQFPNYSSELNVNALELDDSALYLCASSLQADYEQYFGPGTRLTVT.

A note on this clonotype: Relative to the germline gene, one junction end is altered; a read error may explain this. The chain employs TRBV10-3 and TRBJ1-1, with a tentative D call TRBD1 (6 bases). Germline loops: CDR1 ENHRY, CDR2 SYGVKD. The CDR3 is 15 amino acids. The CDR3 region has the DNA TGTGCCAGCAGTTACTCTGGGACATTATACACTGAAGCTTTCTTT. Its translation is CASSYSGTLYTEAFF.

This clonotype was seen ten or more times. The chain recombines TRBV2 with TRBJ1-4; possibly TRBD1 for D (5 bases). The germline V gene encodes CDR1 SNHLY and CDR2 FYNNEI. This CDR3 comprises 12 residues. DNA for the CDR3: TGTTCTTCAGGGACAACTAATGAAAAACTGTTTTTT. It is translated as CSSGTTNEKLFF.

Concerning this clonotype: A much larger clone is a single base away; this may be a read error. The CDR3 protein is CAIRGTGVSGTEALF. The CDR3 coding sequence is TGTGCCATCAGAGGGACAGGGGTTTCTGGGACTGAAGCTCTCTTT. The chain is built from TRBV10-3 and TRBJ1-1, with 10 bases lining up with TRBD1. Germline V gene sequence: CDR1 ENHRY, CDR2 SYGVKD. The CDR3 is 15 residues long.

V gene TRBV9 combines with J gene TRBJ2-2, with 7 bases identical to TRBD2. Germline trimming cut 3 bases from V and 0 bases from J; bases unmatched to any gene: 8. This CDR3 region has 17 residues. Germline lookup yields CDR1 SGDLS and CDR2 YYNGEE. This CDR3 is CASSAPASGANTGELFF. CDR3 sequence (DNA): TGTGCCAGCAGCGCCCCTGCTAGCGGAGCGAACACCGGGGAGCTGTTTTTT.

The chain has TRBV7-2 and TRBJ2-6; 8 bases fit TRBD1. Germline V gene sequence: CDR1 SGHTA, CDR2 FQGNSA. The CDR3 covers 20 residues. V lost 6 bases to trimming and J lost 3 bases; unmatched junction nucleotides: 19. The chain's CDR3 is CASSYSVLDRAKIGANVLTF. The CDR3 DNA sequence: TGTGCCAGCAGTTACTCAGTCCTGGACAGGGCCAAAATTGGGGCCAACGTCCTGACTTTC.

The rearrangement joins TRBV20-1 to TRBJ2-7; D is unclear. Germline-derived CDR1 and CDR2 are DFQATT and SNEGSKA (reference sequence). The V and J ends lost 7 bases and 1 base respectively, with 14 bases between them. The CDR3 runs 13 residues. As DNA, the CDR3 is TGCAGTGTCCCATCCACAGCTTCCTACGAGCAGTACTTC. This codes for CSVPSTASYEQYF.

V and J are TRBV7-9 and TRBJ1-1; 9 nucleotides align to TRBD1. Germline V gene lookup returns CDR1 SEHNR and CDR2 FQNEAQ (reference sequence). This CDR3 region has 16 residues. V lost 2 bases and J lost 4; bases outside the gene matches: 8. The CDR3 loop reads CASSLTGQGKSTEAFF. CDR3 bases: TGTGCCAGCAGCTTAACAGGACAGGGGAAGAGCACTGAAGCTTTCTTT.

The rearrangement joins TRBV24-1 to TRBJ2-2; D unclear. The CDR3 runs 12 residues. The V gene lost 9 bases and the J gene lost 2 bases, with 6 bases spanning the gap. The germline gives CDR1 KGHDR, CDR2 SFDVKD. The CDR3 reads CATQTNTGELFF. The CDR3 DNA reads as TGTGCCACCCAGACCAACACCGGGGAGCTGTTTTTT.

The chain carries TRBV20-1 and TRBJ2-7, with 7 bases matching TRBD2. This CDR3 region has 14 residues. Germline CDR1 is DFQATT and CDR2 is SNEGSKA (reference sequence). V dropped 3 bases and J dropped 3; count of bases not matched to a gene: 8. The CDR3 bases are TGCAGTGCTAGGACTGGGGACTACTTCTACGAGCAGTACTTC. Translated, it gives CSARTGDYFYEQYF.

This clonotype appeared a few times. V gene TRBV12-5 combines with J gene TRBJ1-6; D perhaps matches TRBD1 (6 bases). Trimming took off 6 bases at V and 8 bases at J, with 17 bases between the two ends. CDR3 size: 15 residues. Germline CDR1 LGHNT, CDR2 FRNRAP. The CDR3 sequence: CASGQGAGTHSPLHF. CDR3 sequence (DNA): TGTGCTAGTGGCCAGGGCGCGGGGACACATTCACCCCTCCACTTT.

The rearrangement links TRBV10-3 to TRBJ1-1, with 10 positions matching TRBD1. After removal of 10 bases from V and 11 bases from J, the junction contained 7 bases not matched to a gene. CDR1 ENHRY and CDR2 SYGVKD come from the germline V gene. This CDR3 contains 11 residues. In DNA, the CDR3 is TGTGCCACCGGGACAGGGGAAATCGCTTTCTTT. It yields the protein CATGTGEIAFF.

This clonotype was seen only a few times. CDR3 protein: CASSQFGTNPTETQYF. DNA for the CDR3: TGCGCCAGCAGCCAATTCGGTACTAACCCCACAGAGACCCAGTACTTC. The chain is built from TRBV4-1 and TRBJ2-5; D is undetermined. V lost 2 bases, J lost 4 bases, and 17 bases lay in between. CDR1 and CDR2 from the germline V gene are MGHRA and YSYEKL. CDR3 length: 16 amino acids.

The chain has TRBV20-1 and TRBJ2-5, with 7 bases identical to TRBD2. CDR1 and CDR2 (germline): DFQATT, SNEGSKA (reference sequence). The CDR3 is 12 amino acids. Trimming took 8 bases from V and 2 from J; bases not matched to a gene: 5. CDR3 sequence (DNA): TGCAGTACCTGGGGGGGGCAAGAGACCCAGTACTTC. It yields the protein CSTWGGQETQYF.

The chain employs TRBV7-9 and TRBJ1-2, with TRBD1 matching 8 bases. CDR1 SEHNR and CDR2 FQNEAQ come from the germline V gene (reference sequence). The CDR3 totals 15 residues. J lost 7 bases, V lost 5 bases, and 12 bases had no gene match. The CDR3 coding sequence is TGTGCCAGCAGCCAAGAGGATGGCACAGGGGGTGGCTACACCTTC. This translates into CASSQEDGTGGGYTF.

This chain uses TRBV5-1 with TRBJ2-7; unclear D gene. This CDR3 spans 14 amino acids. V was cut by 0 bases and J by 3 bases, with 10 bases left in between. Germline loops: CDR1 SGHRS, CDR2 YFSETQ. CDR3 in amino acids: CASSLEASIYEQYF. For the CDR3, the DNA is TGCGCCAGCAGCTTGGAGGCCAGCATCTACGAGCAGTACTTC.

This clonotype came up a few times. The chain recombines TRBV24-1 with TRBJ2-7, with D perhaps TRBD2 (5 bases). The CDR3 has 12 residues. Germline V gene lookup returns CDR1 KGHDR and CDR2 SFDVKD. V lost 11 bases to trimming and J lost 2 bases, with 12 bases between them. The CDR3 protein is CASLTGTYEQYF. CDR3 DNA sequence: TGTGCCAGCTTAACGGGAACCTACGAGCAGTACTTC.

DNA for the CDR3: TGTGCCAGCAGCCCGGCTTTGGACGGCACGTACCTGGGTTCACCCCTCCACTTT. Translated, it gives CASSPALDGTYLGSPLHF. V gene TRBV7-8 combines with J gene TRBJ1-6; D is unclear. V was shortened by 5 bases and J by 9 bases, with 26 bases between the two germline ends. Per germline, CDR1 SGHVS and CDR2 FQNEAQ. The CDR3 contains 18 residues.

This clonotype was counted many times. The chain combines TRBV29-1 with TRBJ2-7; D gene ambiguous. CDR3 size: 14 residues. In germline, CDR1 is SQVTM, CDR2 ANQGSEA. Trimming removed 1 base at V and 3 bases at J, with 13 bases between. The CDR3 spells CSVEGVGLDYEQYF. The CDR3 DNA sequence: TGCAGCGTTGAAGGGGTAGGGTTGGACTACGAGCAGTACTTC.

There are a few counts of this clonotype. The chain couples TRBV14 to TRBJ2-2, with D possibly being TRBD1 (5 bases). Trimming stripped 4 bases from V and 5 bases from J, with 8 bases between. In germline, CDR1 is SGHDN, CDR2 FVKESK. This CDR3 region has 13 residues. The DNA of the CDR3 is TGTGCCAGCAGCCCACAGGTTACCGGGGAGCTGTTTTTT. Translation gives CASSPQVTGELFF.